This TCR beta chain stems from a study of OX40 agonist ivuxolimab in advanced cancers. Across the whole study: Melanoma, hepatocellular carcinoma, head and neck or renal cell cancer occurred in dose-escalation patients. Partial response was recorded in three patients: one hepatocellular carcinoma and two cutaneous melanoma cases. Study-level results: The mean number of expanded clones was higher in CD8+ T cells than in CD4+. At 0.1 to 3.0 mg/kg, CD4+ and CD8+ blood T cells expanded clonally by week 6.

V trimming: 6 bases; J trimming: 5 bases; junction bases outside the gene matches: 4. CDR1 is ENHRY and CDR2 is SYGVKD in the germline V gene. The CDR3 has 13 residues. Sequencing used immunoSEQ multiplex PCR; TCRdb keeps in-frame clones, though not all of them. This sample has approximately 100,000 clones, with roughly nine tenths found just once. As to this clone: No antigen is known for it.

The chain combines TRBV10-3 with TRBJ2-5; TRBD2 aligns across 9 bases. The starting material was CD4+ or CD8+ T cells sorted from blood, obtained in a trial of the OX40 agonist ivuxolimab. This TCR was sampled from an adult with an advanced solid tumor such as melanoma, head and neck, liver or kidney cancer. The CDR3 reads CAIRGSGSETQYF. The CDR3 DNA reads as TGTGCCATCAGGGGTAGCGGGAGCGAGACCCAGTACTTC.